The T cell receptor beta chain described here comes from a study of Graves' ophthalmopathy and Graves' hyperthyroidism. The CDR3 is made up of 17 amino acids. CDR1 is ENHRY and CDR2 is SYGVKD in the germline V gene. V lost 7 bases to trimming and J lost 4 bases; unmatched junction nucleotides: 16. The authors amplified TCR beta CDR3 regions from RNA transcripts. Investigators did first-round RT-PCR with HTBI primers, then second-round multiplex PCR. TCRdb passed the multiplex PCR reads through MiXCR, listing each CDR3 protein once. The sample carries about 550,000 distinct CDR3 sequences, roughly 40% recorded once.

The source is an adult man with Graves' hyperthyroidism. The V gene is TRBV10-3, the J gene TRBJ1-2; the match to TRBD1 covers 9 bases. Input material: peripheral blood or thyroid tissue (not recorded which). The CDR3 sequence is CAINSVGDRVRSYGYTF. DNA of the CDR3: TGTGCCATCAACTCAGTGGGGGACAGGGTGCGTTCCTATGGCTACACCTTC.